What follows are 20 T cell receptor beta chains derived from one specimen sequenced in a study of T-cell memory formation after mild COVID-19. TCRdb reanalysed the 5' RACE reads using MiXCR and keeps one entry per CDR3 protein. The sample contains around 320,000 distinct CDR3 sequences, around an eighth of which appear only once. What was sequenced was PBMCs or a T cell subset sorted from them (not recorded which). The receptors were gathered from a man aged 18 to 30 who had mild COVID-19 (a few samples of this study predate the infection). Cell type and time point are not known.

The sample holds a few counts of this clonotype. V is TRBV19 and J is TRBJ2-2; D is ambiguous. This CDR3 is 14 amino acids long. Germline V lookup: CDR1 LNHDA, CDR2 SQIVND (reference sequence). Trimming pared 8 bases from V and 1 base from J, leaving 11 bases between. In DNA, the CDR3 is TGTGCCAGTCATAGGCAGCTGAACACCGGGGAGCTGTTTTTT. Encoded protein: CASHRQLNTGELFF.

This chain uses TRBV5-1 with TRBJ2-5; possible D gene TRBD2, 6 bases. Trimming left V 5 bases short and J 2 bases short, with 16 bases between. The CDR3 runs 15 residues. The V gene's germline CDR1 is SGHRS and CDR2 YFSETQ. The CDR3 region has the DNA TGCGCCAGCAGTGCGCGGGGCCCCGTTCAAGAGACCCAGTACTTC. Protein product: CASSARGPVQETQYF.

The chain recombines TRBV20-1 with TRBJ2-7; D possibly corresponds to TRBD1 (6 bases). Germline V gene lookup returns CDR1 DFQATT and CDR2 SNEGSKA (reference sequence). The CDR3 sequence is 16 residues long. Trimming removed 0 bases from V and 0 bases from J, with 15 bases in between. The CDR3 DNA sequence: TGCAGTGCTAGAGATCAGGGGACGTATAGCTCCTACGAGCAGTACTTC. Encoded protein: CSARDQGTYSSYEQYF.

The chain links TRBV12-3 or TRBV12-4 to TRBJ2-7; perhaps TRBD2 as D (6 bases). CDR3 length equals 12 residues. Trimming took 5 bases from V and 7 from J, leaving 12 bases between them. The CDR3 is CASSVTGGEQYV. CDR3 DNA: TGTGCCAGCAGTGTCACCGGGGGAGAGCAGTACGTC.

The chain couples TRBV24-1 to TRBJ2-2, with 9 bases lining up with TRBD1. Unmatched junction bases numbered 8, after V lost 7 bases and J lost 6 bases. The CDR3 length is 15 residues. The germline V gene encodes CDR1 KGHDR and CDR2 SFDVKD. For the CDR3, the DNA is TGTGCCACCAGCGCCCGGACAGGGGAAGCCGGGGAGCTGTTTTTT. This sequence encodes CATSARTGEAGELFF.

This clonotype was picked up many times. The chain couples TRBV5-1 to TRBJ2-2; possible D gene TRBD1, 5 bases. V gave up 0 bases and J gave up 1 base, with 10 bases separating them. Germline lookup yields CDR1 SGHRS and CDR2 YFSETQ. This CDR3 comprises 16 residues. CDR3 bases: TGCGCCAGCAGCTTGGCAGCAGGGCTGAACACCGGGGAGCTGTTTTTT. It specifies CASSLAAGLNTGELFF.

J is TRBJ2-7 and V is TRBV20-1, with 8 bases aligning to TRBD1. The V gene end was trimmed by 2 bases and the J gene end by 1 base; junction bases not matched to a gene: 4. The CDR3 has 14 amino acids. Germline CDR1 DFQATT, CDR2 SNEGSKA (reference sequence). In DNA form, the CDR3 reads TGCAGTGCTAGAAGGACAGGGCCTTCCTACGAGCAGTACGTC. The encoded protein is CSARRTGPSYEQYV.

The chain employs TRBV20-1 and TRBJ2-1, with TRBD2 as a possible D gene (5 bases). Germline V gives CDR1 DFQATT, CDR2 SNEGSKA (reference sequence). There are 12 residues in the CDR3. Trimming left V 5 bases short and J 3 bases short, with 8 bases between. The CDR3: CSASAGYNEQFF. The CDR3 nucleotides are TGCAGTGCTTCGGCGGGCTACAATGAGCAGTTCTTC.

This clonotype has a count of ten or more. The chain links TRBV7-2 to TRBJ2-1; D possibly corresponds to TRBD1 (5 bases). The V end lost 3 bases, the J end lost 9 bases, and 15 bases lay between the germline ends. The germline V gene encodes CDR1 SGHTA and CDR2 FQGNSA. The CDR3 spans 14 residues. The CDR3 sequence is CASSFRVSGPEQFF. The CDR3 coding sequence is TGTGCCAGCAGCTTCAGGGTTTCGGGTCCTGAGCAGTTCTTC.

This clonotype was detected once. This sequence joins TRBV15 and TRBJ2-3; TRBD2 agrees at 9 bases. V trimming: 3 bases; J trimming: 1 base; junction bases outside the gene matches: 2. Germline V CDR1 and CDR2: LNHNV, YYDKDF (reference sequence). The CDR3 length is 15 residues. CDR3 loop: CATSRIAGGTDTQYF. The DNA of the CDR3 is TGTGCCACCAGCAGGATAGCGGGGGGCACAGATACGCAGTATTTT.

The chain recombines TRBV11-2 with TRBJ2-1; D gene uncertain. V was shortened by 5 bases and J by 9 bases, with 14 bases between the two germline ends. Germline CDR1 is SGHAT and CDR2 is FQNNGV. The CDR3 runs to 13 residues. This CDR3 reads CASSPSRLREQFF. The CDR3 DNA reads TGTGCCAGCAGCCCATCTCGTTTGCGTGAGCAGTTCTTC.

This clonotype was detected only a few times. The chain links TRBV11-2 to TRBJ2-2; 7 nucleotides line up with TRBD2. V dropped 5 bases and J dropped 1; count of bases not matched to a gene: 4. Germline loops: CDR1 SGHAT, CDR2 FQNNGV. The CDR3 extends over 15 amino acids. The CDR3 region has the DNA TGTGCCAGCAGCGGTCTAGCGGAGAACACCGGGGAGCTGTTTTTT. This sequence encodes CASSGLAENTGELFF.

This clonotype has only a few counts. The CDR3 loop is CASATDYGYTF. Here the CDR3 DNA reads TGTGCCAGCGCGACAGACTATGGCTACACCTTC. V usage is TRBV2 and J usage is TRBJ1-2, with a tentative D call TRBD1 (5 bases). The V end lost 8 bases, the J end lost 3 bases, and 7 bases lay between the germline ends. Germline V lookup: CDR1 SNHLY, CDR2 FYNNEI. The CDR3 spans 11 residues.

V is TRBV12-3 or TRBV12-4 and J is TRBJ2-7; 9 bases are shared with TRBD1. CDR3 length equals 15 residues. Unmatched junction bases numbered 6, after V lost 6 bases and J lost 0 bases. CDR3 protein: CASSQGQGFSYEQYV. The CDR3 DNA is TGTGCCAGCAGCCAGGGACAGGGATTCTCCTACGAGCAGTACGTC.

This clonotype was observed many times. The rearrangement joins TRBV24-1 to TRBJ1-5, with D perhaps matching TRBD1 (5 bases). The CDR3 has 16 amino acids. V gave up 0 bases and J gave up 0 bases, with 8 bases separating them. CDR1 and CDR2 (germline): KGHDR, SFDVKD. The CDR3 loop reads CATSDLSGVSNQPQHF. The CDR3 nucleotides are TGTGCCACCAGTGATTTGTCGGGGGTTAGCAATCAGCCCCAGCATTTT.

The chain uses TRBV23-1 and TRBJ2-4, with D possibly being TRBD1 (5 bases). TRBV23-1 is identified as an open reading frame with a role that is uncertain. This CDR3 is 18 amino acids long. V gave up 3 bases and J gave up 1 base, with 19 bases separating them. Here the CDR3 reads CASSHPRSGLWAKNIQYF. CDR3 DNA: TGCGCCAGCAGTCATCCCCGCTCAGGGTTATGGGCCAAAAACATTCAGTACTTC.

CDR3 in amino acids: CASSPGRTGDYEQYV. The DNA for the CDR3 is TGTGCCAGCAGTCCAGGCCGAACAGGGGACTACGAGCAGTACGTC. The V gene is TRBV6-6, the J gene TRBJ2-7; 7 bases are a match to TRBD1. Losses at the gene ends were 5 bases for V and 3 bases for J; bases not matched to a gene: 10. Germline assignment: CDR1 MNHNY and CDR2 SVGAGI (reference sequence). This CDR3 spans 15 amino acids.

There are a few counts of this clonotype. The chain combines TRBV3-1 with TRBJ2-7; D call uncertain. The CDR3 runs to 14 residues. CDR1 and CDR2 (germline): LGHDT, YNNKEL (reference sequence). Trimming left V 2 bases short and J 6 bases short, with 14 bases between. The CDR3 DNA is TGTGCCAGCAGCCAACGGCTCCGGCCGTCCGAGCAGTACTTC. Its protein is CASSQRLRPSEQYF.

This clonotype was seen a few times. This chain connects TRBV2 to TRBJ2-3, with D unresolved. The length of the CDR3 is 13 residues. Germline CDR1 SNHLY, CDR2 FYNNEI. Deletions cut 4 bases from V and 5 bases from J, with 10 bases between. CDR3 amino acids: CASSGGNKDTQYF. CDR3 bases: TGTGCCAGCAGTGGTGGGAATAAAGATACGCAGTATTTT.

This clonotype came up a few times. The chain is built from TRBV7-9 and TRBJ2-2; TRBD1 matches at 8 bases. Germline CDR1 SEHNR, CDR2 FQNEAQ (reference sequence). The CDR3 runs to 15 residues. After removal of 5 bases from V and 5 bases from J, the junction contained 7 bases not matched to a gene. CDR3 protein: CASSRGRQGTGELFF. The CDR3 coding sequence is TGTGCCAGCAGCCGCGGAAGACAGGGGACCGGGGAGCTGTTTTTT.